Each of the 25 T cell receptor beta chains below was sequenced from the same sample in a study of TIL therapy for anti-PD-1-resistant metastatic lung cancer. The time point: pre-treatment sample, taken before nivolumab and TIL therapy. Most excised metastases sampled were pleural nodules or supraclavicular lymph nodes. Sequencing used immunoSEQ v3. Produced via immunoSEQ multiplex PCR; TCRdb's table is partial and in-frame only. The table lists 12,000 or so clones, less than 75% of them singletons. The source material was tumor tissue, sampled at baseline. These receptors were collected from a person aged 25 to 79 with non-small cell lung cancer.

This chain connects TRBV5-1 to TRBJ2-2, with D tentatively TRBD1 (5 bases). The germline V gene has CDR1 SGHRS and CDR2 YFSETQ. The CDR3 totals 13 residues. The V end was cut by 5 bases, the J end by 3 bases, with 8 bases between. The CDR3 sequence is CASRGQYTGELFF. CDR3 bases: TGCGCCAGCAGGGGGCAGTACACCGGGGAGCTGTTTTTT.

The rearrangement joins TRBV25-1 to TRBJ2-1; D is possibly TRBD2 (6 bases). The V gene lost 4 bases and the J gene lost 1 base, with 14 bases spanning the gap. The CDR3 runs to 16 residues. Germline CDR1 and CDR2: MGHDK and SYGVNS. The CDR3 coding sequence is TGTGCCAGCAGTGGGCCCGGGGGTGGGTCCTACAATGAGCAGTTCTTC. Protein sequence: CASSGPGGGSYNEQFF.

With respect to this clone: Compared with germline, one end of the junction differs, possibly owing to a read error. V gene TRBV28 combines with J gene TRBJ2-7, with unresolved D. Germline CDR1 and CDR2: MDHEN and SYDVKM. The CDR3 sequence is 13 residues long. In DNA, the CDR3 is TGTGCCAACAGTTTGCCAGCACACTACGAGCAGTACTTC. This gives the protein CANSLPAHYEQYF.

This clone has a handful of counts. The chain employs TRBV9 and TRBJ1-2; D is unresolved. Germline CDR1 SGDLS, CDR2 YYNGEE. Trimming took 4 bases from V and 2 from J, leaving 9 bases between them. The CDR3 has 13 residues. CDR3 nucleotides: TGTGCCAGCAGCCCCGGGATGAACTATGGCTACACCTTC. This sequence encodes CASSPGMNYGYTF.

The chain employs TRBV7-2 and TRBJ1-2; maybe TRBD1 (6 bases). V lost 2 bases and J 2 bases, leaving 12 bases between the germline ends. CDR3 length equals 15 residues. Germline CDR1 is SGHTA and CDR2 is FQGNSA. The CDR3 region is CASSLSQGLNYGYTF. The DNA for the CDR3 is TGTGCCAGCAGCTTAAGCCAGGGGCTAAACTATGGCTACACCTTC.

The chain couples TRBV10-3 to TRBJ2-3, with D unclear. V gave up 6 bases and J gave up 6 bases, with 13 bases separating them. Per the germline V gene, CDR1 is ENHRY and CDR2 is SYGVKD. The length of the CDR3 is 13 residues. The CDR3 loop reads CAIRGPIWDTQYF. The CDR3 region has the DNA TGTGCCATCAGGGGCCCGATTTGGGATACGCAGTATTTT.

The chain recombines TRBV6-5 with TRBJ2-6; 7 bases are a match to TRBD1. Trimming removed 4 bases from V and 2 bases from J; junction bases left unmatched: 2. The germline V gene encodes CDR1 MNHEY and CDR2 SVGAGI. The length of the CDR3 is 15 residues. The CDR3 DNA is TGTGCCAGCAGTTTGCAGGGGGCTGGGGCCAACGTCCTGACTTTC. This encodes CASSLQGAGANVLTF.

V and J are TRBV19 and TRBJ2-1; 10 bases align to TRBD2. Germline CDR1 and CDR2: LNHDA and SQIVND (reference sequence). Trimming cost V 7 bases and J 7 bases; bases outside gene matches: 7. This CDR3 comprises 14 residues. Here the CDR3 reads CASMLAGGLNEQFF. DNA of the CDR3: TGTGCCAGTATGTTAGCGGGGGGACTTAATGAGCAGTTCTTC.

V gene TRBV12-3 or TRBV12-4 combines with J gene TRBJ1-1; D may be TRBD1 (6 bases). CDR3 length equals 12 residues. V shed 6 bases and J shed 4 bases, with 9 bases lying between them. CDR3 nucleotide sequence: TGTGCCAGCAGACTCAGGGGCACTGAAGCTTTCTTT. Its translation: CASRLRGTEAFF.

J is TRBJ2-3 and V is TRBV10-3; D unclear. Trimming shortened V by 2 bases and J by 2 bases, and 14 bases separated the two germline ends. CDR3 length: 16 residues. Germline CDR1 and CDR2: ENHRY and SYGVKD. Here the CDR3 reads CAISETDWEITDTQYF. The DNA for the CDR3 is TGTGCCATCAGTGAGACCGACTGGGAAATCACAGATACGCAGTATTTT.

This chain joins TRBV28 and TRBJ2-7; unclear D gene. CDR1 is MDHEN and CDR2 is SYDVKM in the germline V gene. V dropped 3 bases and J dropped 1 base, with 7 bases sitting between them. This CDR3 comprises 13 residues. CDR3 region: CASSLFPSYEQYF. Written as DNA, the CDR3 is TGTGCCAGCAGTTTGTTTCCGTCCTACGAGCAGTACTTC.

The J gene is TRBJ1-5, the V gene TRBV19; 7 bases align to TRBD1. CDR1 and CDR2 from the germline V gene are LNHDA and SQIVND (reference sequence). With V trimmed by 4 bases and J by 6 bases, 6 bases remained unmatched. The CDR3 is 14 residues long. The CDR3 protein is CASSTRQGTQPQHF. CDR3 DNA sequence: TGTGCCAGTAGTACAAGACAGGGTACTCAGCCCCAGCATTTT.

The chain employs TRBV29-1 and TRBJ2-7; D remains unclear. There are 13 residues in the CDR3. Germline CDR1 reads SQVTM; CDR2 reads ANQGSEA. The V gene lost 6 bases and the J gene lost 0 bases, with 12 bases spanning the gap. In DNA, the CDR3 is TGCAGCGTCTTCCGAGTAGACTCCTACGAGCAGTACTTC. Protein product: CSVFRVDSYEQYF.

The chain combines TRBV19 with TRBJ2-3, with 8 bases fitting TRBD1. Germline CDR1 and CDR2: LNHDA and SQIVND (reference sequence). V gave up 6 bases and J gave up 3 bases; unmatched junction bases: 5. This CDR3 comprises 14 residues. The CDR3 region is CASSSTGGTDTQYF. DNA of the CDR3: TGTGCCAGTAGCAGTACAGGGGGGACAGATACGCAGTATTTT.

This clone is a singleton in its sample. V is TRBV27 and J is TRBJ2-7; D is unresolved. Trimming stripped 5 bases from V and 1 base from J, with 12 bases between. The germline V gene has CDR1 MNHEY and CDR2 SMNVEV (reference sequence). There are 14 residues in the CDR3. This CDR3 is CASSAMDGSYEQYF. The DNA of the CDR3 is TGTGCCAGCAGTGCCATGGACGGATCCTACGAGCAGTACTTC.

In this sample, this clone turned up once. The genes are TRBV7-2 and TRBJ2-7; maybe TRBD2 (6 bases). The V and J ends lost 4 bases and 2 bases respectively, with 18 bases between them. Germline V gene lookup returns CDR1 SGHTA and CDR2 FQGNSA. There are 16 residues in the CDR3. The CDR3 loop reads CASSSDRAPGAYEQYF. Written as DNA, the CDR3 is TGTGCCAGCAGCTCCGACCGGGCCCCGGGAGCCTACGAGCAGTACTTC.

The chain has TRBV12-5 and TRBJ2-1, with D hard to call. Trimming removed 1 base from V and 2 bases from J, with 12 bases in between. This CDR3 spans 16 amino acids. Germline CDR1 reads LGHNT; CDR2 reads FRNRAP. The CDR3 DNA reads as TGTGCTAGTGGTTTGGCCGGGTCTCCTACCTACAATGAGCAGTTCTTC. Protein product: CASGLAGSPTYNEQFF. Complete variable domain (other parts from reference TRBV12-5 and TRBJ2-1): DARVTQTPRHKVTEMGQEVTMRCQPILGHNTVFWYRQTMMQGLELLAYFRNRAPLDDSGMPKDRFSAEMPDATLATLKIQPSEPRDSAVYFCASGLAGSPTYNEQFFGPGTRLTVL.

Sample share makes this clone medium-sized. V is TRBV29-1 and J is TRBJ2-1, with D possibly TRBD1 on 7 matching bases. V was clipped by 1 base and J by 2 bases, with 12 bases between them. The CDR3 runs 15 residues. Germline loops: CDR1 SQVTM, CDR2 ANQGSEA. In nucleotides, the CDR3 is TGCAGCGTTGAAGTAGCAGGGGGGCCCTACAATGAGCAGTTCTTC. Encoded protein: CSVEVAGGPYNEQFF.

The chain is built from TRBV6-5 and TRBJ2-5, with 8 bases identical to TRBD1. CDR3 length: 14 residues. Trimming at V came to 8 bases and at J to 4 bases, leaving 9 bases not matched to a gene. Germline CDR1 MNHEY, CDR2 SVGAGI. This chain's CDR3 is CASCPGGLGETQYF. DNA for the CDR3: TGTGCCAGCTGCCCAGGGGGCCTAGGAGAGACCCAGTACTTC.

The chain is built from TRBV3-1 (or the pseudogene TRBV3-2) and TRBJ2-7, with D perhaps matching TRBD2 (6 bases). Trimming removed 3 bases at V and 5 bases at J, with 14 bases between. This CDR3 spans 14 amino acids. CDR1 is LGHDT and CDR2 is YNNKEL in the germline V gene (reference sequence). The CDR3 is CASSHRRGIDEQYF. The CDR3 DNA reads TGTGCCAGCAGCCATCGGAGGGGTATCGACGAGCAGTACTTC.

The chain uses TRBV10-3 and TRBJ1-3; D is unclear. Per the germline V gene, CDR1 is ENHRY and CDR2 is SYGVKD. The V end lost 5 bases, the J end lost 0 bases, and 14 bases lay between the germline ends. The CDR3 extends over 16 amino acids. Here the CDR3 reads CAISRQDGDSGNTIYF. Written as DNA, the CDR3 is TGTGCCATCAGTCGCCAAGACGGGGACTCTGGAAACACCATATATTTT.

The CDR3 coding sequence is TGTGCCATCAGTGAGTCCTTAGGGAGCTATGGCTACACCTTC. It yields the protein CAISESLGSYGYTF. The chain employs TRBV10-3 and TRBJ1-2; no firm D call. The length of the CDR3 is 14 residues. Germline V gives CDR1 ENHRY, CDR2 SYGVKD. V lost 0 bases, J lost 4 bases, and 9 bases lay in between.

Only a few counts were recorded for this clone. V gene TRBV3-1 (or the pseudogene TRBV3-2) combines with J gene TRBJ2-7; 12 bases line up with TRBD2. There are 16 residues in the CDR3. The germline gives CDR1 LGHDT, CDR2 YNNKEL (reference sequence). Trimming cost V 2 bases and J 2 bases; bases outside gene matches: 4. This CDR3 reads CASSQSLAGGTYEQYF. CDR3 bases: TGTGCCAGCAGCCAAAGCCTAGCGGGAGGGACCTACGAGCAGTACTTC.

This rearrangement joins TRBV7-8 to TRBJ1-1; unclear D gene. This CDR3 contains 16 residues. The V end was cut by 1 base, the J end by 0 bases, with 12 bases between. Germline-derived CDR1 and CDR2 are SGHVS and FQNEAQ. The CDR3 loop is CASSLVGGRLNTEAFF. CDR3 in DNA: TGTGCCAGCAGCTTAGTAGGAGGTCGGTTGAACACTGAAGCTTTCTTT.

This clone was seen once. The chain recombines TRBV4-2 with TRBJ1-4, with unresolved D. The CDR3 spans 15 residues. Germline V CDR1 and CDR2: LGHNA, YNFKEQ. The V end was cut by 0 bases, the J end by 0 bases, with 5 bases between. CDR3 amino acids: CASSQELATNEKLFF. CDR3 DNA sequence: TGTGCCAGCAGCCAAGAACTTGCAACTAATGAAAAACTGTTTTTT.